What follows is one T cell receptor beta chain and its context. V was clipped by 1 base and J by 3 bases; unmatched bases: 8. The CDR3 has 17 amino acids. Germline V gene sequence: CDR1 LGHDT, CDR2 YNNKEL (reference sequence). The data were obtained in a study of CD8 T cells in Susac syndrome. Random-hexamer reverse transcription was applied to about 0.45 to 1 ug RNA. TCRdb ran MiXCR on the immunoSEQ multiplex PCR reads and lists one entry per CDR3 protein. The sample holds about 140,000 distinct CDR3 sequences; approximately 96% are singletons and the top ten take around 0.08%. This receptor was identified in a human donor with Susac syndrome. Sequences were obtained from CD4+ T cells from PBMCs. The chain combines TRBV3-1 with TRBJ1-1, with 10 bases fitting TRBD1. The CDR3 sequence: CASSQGRDRGMYTEAFF. CDR3 DNA sequence: TGTGCCAGCAGCCAAGGTAGGGACAGGGGAATGTACACTGAAGCTTTCTTT.